This T cell receptor (beta chain) stems from a study of radiation and T cells in renal cell carcinoma. Method: immunoSEQ multiplex PCR; TCRdb's copy keeps in-frame clones and lacks some. The sample contains roughly 120,000 clones, approximately 75% of which appear only once. Documented time point: blood 2 weeks post-SBRT. Documented treatment: 15 Gy SBRT to primary tumor, nephrectomy 4 weeks later. After SBRT, blood was collected at 2 and 4 weeks, plus baseline. The receptor's source is a woman aged 55-70 years with renal cell carcinoma. The specimen was blood, collected from a patient whose treatment included radiotherapy and nephrectomy.

CDR3 loop: CASSLFPGANTEAFF. As DNA, the CDR3 is TGTGCCAGCAGTTTATTCCCAGGGGCCAACACTGAAGCTTTCTTT. The rearrangement uses TRBV28 and TRBJ1-1; possible D gene TRBD1, 6 bases. The germline CDR1 and CDR2 sequences are MDHEN and SYDVKM. Trimming shortened V by 1 base and J by 2 bases, and 11 bases separated the two germline ends. The CDR3 sequence is 15 residues long.